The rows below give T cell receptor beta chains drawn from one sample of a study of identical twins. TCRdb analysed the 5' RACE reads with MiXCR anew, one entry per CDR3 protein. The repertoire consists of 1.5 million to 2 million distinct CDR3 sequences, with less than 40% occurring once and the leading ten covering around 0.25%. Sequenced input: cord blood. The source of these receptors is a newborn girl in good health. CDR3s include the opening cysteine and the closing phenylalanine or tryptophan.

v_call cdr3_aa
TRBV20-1 CSADQGARGYTF
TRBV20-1 CSAHGKAAGSSYNEQFF
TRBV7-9 CASSLARQGANIQYF
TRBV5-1 CASSLEVGLAGETQYF
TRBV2 CASDTGGGLSEQYF
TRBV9 CASSARTGAEQYF
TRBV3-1 CASSPRTGRIDTQYF
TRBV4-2 CASSQEVSYRLSSYNEQFF
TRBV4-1 CASSFRTGANQPQHF
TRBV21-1 CASSKVMGSTGELFF
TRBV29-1 CSVEVVNEQFF
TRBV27 CASSSYYRRTGYTF
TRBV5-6 CASSLGLGVLYEQYF
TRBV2 CASSGTGGIQYF
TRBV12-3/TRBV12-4 CASTIGRVPAYEQYF
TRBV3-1 CASRSGPSDSYEQYF
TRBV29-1 CSVHGTGGSGNTIYF
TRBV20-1 CSASPIGLYKNIQYF
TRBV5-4 CASTPGQGNEQFF
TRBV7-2 CASNRGTNTGELFF
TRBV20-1 CSARRDRAGNTIYF
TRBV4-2 CASSQGRRTHSNQPQHF
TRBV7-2 CASSLEGIQAYEQYF
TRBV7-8 CASSHWRGETQYF
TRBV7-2 CASSLAQTVAKNIQYFGPDF
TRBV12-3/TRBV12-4 CASSLKTEYTEAFF
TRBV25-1 CASSEFSGANVLTF
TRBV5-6 CASSLPRSEQYF
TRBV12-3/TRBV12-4 CASTPGPGIYEQYF
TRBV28 CASSLRTGPEKLFF
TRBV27 CASSPGPYGYTF
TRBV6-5 CASSYSRGVLSGANVLTF
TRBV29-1 CSVGMDRVGYGYTF
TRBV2 CITLGLAEYNEQFF
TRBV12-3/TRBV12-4 CASSFPMGVTDMQYF
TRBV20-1 CSARESGYGRYGYTF
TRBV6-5 CASSDRAGGTYEQYF
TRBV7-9 CASSFKRSGEEDNEQFF
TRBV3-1 CASSRQRESSYNEQYF
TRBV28 CASSPDSVETQYF
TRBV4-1 CASSQVTRSNNEQYF
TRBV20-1 CSATPTGLRGYTF
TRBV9 CASSRSWTGPYEQYF
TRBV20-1 CSARADRDEQYF
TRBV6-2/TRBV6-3 CASTPGGASTDTQYF
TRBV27 CASSFGRGYYEQYF
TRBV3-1 CASSQGGGRRADTQYF
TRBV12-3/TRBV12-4 CASSRTGVATYYEQYF
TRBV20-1 CSATTNLAGSYNEQFF
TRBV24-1 CATSDQLAGELNEQFF
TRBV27 CASSFGPLAGGGETQYF
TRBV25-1 CATNRLTSGGARSTDTQYF
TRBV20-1 CSASPFEGYTF
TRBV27 CASRETGDGYTF
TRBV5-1 CASSPFVSSGPDTQYF
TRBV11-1 CASSPLAGSSYNEQFF
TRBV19 CASSIGLLYGYTF
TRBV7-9 CASSSTWDRTTDTQYF